This T cell receptor beta chain emerged from a study of vaccination effects on CD4 cells after COVID-19. Study conclusions and caveats: Late post-vaccination, clones induced by infection and those induced by vaccine underwent marked clonal contraction. Cross-reaction with common cold coronaviruses was seen in only 1 of 255 vaccine-induced clones from healthy vaccinees.

A word on this clone: Its antigen remains unidentified.

Trimming removed 0 bases from V and 4 bases from J, with 16 bases in between. CDR3 length equals 17 residues. The germline V gene has CDR1 SGHVS and CDR2 FQNEAQ. Before any sequencing was done, the ViraFEST assay used viral peptide pools to expand antigen-specific CD4+ T cells. Following a 10-day culture, CD4+ T cells were purified. Each participant was given two doses of one vaccine (BNT162b2 or mRNA-1273). Supplemented with 7.5 to 10 IU/ml IL-2 and 7.5 to 10 ug/ml peptides, 2 million to 2.5 million PBMC per well were kept in culture. Profiled with immunoSEQ multiplex PCR; TCRdb holds only in-frame clones, not every one. The sample holds tens of thousands of clones, around 77% seen once.

Source: CD4+ T cells from PBMCs cultured with HCoV-OC43 spike peptides, taken after COVID-19 vaccination. Subset given: HCoV-OC43 spike overlapping peptide pool stimulation. This receptor was taken from a human donor who received a COVID-19 vaccine. This sequence joins TRBV7-8 and TRBJ1-3, with D perhaps matching TRBD1 (6 bases). CDR3 region: CASSLAREGQKGNTIYF. The CDR3 nucleotides are TGTGCCAGCAGCTTAGCGCGTGAAGGACAGAAGGGAAACACCATATATTTT.